This TCR beta chain came from a study of blood T cell repertoires in COVID-19. For the study at large: Sites in the United States, Italy and Spain provided acute and convalescent COVID-19 samples. In each case, the material was cDNA or gDNA derived from T cells, B-cell-depleted T cells, or PBMCs.

As handled by the study authors: Amplification with reference gene primers provided the estimates of nucleated cell counts. Clones were read by immunoSEQ multiplex PCR, and TCRdb kept only the in-frame ones, dropping some. V and J calls and clone size are given by that table; D and trimming were obtained from the DNA. The table lists about 72,000 clones, 88% of them singletons. The CDR3 covers 14 residues. Germline loops: CDR1 ENHRY, CDR2 SYGVKD. V gave up 6 bases and J gave up 1 base; unmatched junction bases: 2. This sequence joins TRBV10-3 and TRBJ2-2; 7 nucleotides match TRBD1. This TCR was sampled from a man aged 45-60 years with acute or convalescent COVID-19. Specimen: peripheral blood. CDR3 in amino acids: CAISRDRNTGELFF. The CDR3 coding sequence is TGTGCCATCAGCCGGGACAGGAACACCGGGGAGCTGTTTTTT.